A single TCR beta chain is shown here with its context. Its target is not known. This entry is derived from a study of graft-versus-host responses after intestinal transplantation. Study-level results: Allografts carried high graft-versus-host to host-versus-graft clonal ratios in patients having graft-donor T cell macrochimerism. Present in recipient marrow, GvH clones included some that appeared first in ileum or blood.

Germline V CDR1 and CDR2: SGHRS, YFSETQ. The V gene lost 1 base and the J gene lost 1 base, with 9 bases spanning the gap. This CDR3 has 16 residues. Generated by immunoSEQ multiplex PCR, the TCRdb table keeps only in-frame clones and is missing some. The sample contains approximately 70,000 clones, over 85% of which appear only once. The sample in question was bone marrow, obtained roughly 110 weeks after intestinal transplantation. This receptor was taken from a human patient who received an intestinal transplant, so some T cells may come from the graft donor. The rearrangement uses TRBV5-1 and TRBJ1-6; maybe TRBD1 (6 bases). The CDR3 nucleotides read TGCGCCAGCAGCTTGAGGGGGGGATCCTATAATTCACCCCTCCACTTT. The encoded protein is CASSLRGGSYNSPLHF.